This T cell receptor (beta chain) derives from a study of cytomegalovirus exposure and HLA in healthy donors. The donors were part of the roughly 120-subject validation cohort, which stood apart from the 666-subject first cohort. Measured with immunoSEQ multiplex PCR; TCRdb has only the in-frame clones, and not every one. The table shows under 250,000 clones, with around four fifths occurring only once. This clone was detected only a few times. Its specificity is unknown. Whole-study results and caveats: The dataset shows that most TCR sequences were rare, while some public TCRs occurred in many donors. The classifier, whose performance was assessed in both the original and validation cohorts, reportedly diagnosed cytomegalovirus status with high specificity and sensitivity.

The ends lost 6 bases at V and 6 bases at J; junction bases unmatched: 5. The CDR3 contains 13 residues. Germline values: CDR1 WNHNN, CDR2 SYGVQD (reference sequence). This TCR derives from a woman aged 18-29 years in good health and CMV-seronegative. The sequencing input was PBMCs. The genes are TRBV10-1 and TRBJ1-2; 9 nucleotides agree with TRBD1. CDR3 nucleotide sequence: TGCGCCAGCAGCCGGGACAGGGCGGATGGCTACACCTTC. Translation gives CASSRDRADGYTF.